This TCR beta chain was recovered during a study of blood T cell repertoires in COVID-19. About the study: T cells, B-cell-depleted T cells, or PBMCs provided the cDNA or gDNA that served as material.

The germline V gene has CDR1 SGHTA and CDR2 FQGNSA. The germline V and J ends were trimmed by 4 bases and 2 bases, with 21 bases remaining between them. The CDR3 is made up of 18 amino acids. In the original processing: Estimation of nucleated cell counts relied on the amplification of reference gene primers. TCRdb's copy holds only in-frame clones and misses some; the assay was immunoSEQ multiplex PCR. V, J and clone size reflect that table, while D and trimming were determined from the DNA. The sample contains 150,000 to 200,000 clones, roughly 84% of which appear only once. Sequencing was done on a sample of peripheral blood. This rearrangement joins TRBV7-2 to TRBJ1-5, with a tentative D call TRBD1 (6 bases). The TCR sequence derives from a young man with active or convalescent COVID-19. The CDR3 nucleotides read TGTGCCAGCAGCTCGGCCGGGACACATATTACTGGCAATCAGCCCCAGCATTTT. Translated, it gives CASSSAGTHITGNQPQHF.